The rows below give T cell receptor beta chains drawn from one sample of a study of molecular identifiers for immune sequencing clone quantification. TCRdb re-called the PCR reads through MiXCR, storing one row per CDR3 protein. The data show some 680,000 distinct CDR3 sequences, around 25% seen once. The sequenced sample was naive CD8+ T cells from blood, with Jurkat cell RNA spiked in. The source is a human donor in good health. Some libraries in this study had Jurkat cell RNA spiked in. Both conserved end residues are part of each CDR3. The order of the fields is V gene, J gene, CDR3 protein.

v_call: TRBV27; j_call: TRBJ1-5; cdr3_aa: CTSRTANQPQHF
v_call: TRBV6-5; j_call: TRBJ1-1; cdr3_aa: CASSSIQGIAEAFF
v_call: TRBV14; j_call: TRBJ2-3; cdr3_aa: CASSQESGGTSTDTQYF
v_call: TRBV6-5; j_call: TRBJ2-5; cdr3_aa: CASSSTGADGETQYF
v_call: TRBV13; j_call: TRBJ2-7; cdr3_aa: CASSSLDRGGEQYF
v_call: TRBV5-6; j_call: TRBJ2-7; cdr3_aa: CASSLSDRAYEQYF
v_call: TRBV27; j_call: TRBJ2-3; cdr3_aa: CASSFLSSGATDTQYF
v_call: TRBV4-3; j_call: TRBJ1-3; cdr3_aa: CASSQGSGLGGNTIYF
v_call: TRBV5-6; j_call: TRBJ2-7; cdr3_aa: CASSLEAGNRYEQYF
v_call: TRBV4-1; j_call: TRBJ1-3; cdr3_aa: CASSPVSVDTIYF
v_call: TRBV4-3; j_call: TRBJ1-3; cdr3_aa: CASSQASNRQGSGNTIYF
v_call: TRBV12-3/TRBV12-4; j_call: TRBJ2-3; cdr3_aa: CASSVTGPENTDTQYF
v_call: TRBV29-1; j_call: TRBJ1-1; cdr3_aa: CSVDLGMNTEAFF